This TCR beta chain derives from a study of T cell responses to AZD1222 COVID-19 vaccine. V was shortened by 7 bases and J by 4 bases, with 6 bases between the two germline ends. Germline V gives CDR1 LGHDT, CDR2 YNNKEL (reference sequence). The CDR3 runs 11 residues. Method: immunoSEQ multiplex PCR; TCRdb's copy keeps in-frame clones and lacks some. The data hold 70,000 to 75,000 clones, with around nine tenths observed a single time. This receptor was identified in an adult who received the AZD1222 COVID-19 vaccine. This chain joins TRBV3-1 (or the pseudogene TRBV3-2) and TRBJ2-3; D unclear. Here the sequenced sample was peripheral blood, taken 28 days after the second AZD1222 dose. CDR3 nucleotides: TGTGCCAGCAAAGTAGCAGATACGCAGTATTTT. This sequence encodes CASKVADTQYF.